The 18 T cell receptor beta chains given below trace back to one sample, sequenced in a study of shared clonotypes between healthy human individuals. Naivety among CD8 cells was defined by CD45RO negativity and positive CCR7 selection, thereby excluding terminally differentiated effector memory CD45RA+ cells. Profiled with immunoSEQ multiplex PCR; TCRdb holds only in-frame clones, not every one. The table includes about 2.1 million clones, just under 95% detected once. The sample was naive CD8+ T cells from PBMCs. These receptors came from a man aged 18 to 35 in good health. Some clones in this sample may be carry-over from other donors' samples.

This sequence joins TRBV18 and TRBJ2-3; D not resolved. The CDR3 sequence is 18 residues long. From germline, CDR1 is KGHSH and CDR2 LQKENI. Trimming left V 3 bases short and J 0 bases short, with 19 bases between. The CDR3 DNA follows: TGTGCCAGCTCACCGACCGCCCCTCGCGGAGAAAGCACAGATACGCAGTATTTT. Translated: CASSPTAPRGESTDTQYF.

CDR3 sequence (DNA): TGTGCCAGTAGGGACAGACAGGGCCACACTGAAGCTTTCTTT. Encoded protein: CASRDRQGHTEAFF. This chain links TRBV19 with TRBJ1-1, with 7 nucleotides matching TRBD1. The CDR3 loop spans 14 amino acids. After removal of 6 bases from V and 3 bases from J, the junction contained 7 bases not matched to a gene. The germline gives CDR1 LNHDA, CDR2 SQIVND (reference sequence).

In nucleotides, the CDR3 is TGTGCCAGCAGATGGACAGGGGGCGTCACTGAAGCTTTCTTT. It specifies CASRWTGGVTEAFF. The V call is TRBV27, the J call TRBJ1-1; 11 bases map to TRBD1. Trimming at V came to 6 bases and at J to 4 bases, leaving 4 bases not matched to a gene. This CDR3 is 14 amino acids long. Germline-derived CDR1 and CDR2 are MNHEY and SMNVEV (reference sequence).

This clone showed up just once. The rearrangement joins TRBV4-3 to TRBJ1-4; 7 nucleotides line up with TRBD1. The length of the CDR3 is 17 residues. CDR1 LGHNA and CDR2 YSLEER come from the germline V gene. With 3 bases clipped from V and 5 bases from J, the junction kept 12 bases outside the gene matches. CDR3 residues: CASSQNGEQGFNEKLFF. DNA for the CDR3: TGCGCCAGCAGCCAGAACGGGGAACAGGGGTTCAATGAAAAACTGTTTTTT.

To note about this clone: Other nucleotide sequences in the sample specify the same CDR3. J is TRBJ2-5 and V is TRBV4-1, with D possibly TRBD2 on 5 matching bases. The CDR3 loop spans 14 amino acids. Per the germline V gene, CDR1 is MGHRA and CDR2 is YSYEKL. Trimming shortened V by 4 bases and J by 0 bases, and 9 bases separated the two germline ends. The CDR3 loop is CASSPGGYQETQYF. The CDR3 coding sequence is TGCGCCAGCAGCCCTGGCGGGTACCAAGAGACCCAGTACTTC.

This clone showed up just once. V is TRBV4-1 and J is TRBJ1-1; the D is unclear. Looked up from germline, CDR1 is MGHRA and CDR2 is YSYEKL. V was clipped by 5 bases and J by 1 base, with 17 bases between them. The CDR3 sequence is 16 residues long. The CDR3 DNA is TGCGCCAGCAGCGAATCGCGCCGGGATTCGAACACTGAAGCTTTCTTT. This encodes CASSESRRDSNTEAFF.

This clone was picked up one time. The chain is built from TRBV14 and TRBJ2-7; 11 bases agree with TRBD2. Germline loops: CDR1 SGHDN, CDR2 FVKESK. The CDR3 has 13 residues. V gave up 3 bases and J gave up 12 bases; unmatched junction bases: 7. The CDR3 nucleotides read TGTGCCAGCAGCCAGGGACTAGCGGCCCTCCGGTACTTC. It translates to CASSQGLAALRYF.

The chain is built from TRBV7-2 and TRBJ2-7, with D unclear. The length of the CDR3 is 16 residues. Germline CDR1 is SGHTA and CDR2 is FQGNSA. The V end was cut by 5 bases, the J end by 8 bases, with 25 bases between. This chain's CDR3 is CASSHPNPKTLEKQYF. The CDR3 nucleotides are TGTGCCAGCAGCCACCCAAACCCCAAGACTCTGGAGAAGCAGTACTTC.

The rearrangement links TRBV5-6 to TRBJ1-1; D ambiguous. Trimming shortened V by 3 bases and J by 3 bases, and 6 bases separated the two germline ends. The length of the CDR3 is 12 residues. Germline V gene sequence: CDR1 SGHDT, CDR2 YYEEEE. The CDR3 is CASSSRDTEAFF. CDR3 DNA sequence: TGTGCCAGCAGCTCCCGGGACACTGAAGCTTTCTTT.

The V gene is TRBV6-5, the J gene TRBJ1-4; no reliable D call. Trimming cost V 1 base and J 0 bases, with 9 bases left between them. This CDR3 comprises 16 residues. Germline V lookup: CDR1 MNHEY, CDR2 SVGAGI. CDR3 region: CASSYLVGATNEKLFF. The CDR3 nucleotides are TGTGCCAGCAGTTACTTGGTGGGAGCAACTAATGAAAAACTGTTTTTT.

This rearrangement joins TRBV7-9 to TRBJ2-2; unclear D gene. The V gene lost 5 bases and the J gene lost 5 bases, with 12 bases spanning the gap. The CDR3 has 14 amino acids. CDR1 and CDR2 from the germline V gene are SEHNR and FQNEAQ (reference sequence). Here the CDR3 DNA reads TGTGCCAGCAGCGTCCCGATGGCTACCGGGGAGCTGTTTTTT. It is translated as CASSVPMATGELFF.

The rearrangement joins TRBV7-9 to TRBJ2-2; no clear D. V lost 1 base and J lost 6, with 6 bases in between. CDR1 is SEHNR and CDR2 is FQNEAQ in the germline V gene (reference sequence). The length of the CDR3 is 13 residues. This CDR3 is CASSLVVSGELFF. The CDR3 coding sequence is TGTGCCAGCAGCTTAGTAGTGTCCGGGGAGCTGTTTTTT.

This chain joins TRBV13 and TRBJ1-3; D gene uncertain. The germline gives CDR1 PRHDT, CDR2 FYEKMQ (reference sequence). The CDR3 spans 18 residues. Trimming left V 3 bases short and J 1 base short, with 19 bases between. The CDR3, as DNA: TGTGCCAGCAGCTTCCGCCCGGCCCACACAGAATCTGGAAACACCATATATTTT. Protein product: CASSFRPAHTESGNTIYF.

The CDR3 region has the DNA TGTGCCAGCAGCACCAAACCCAACGAGCAGTACTTC. Protein: CASSTKPNEQYF. The rearrangement links TRBV13 to TRBJ2-7; D is undetermined. Germline V gene sequence: CDR1 PRHDT, CDR2 FYEKMQ (reference sequence). Trimming took off 5 bases at V and 5 bases at J, with 10 bases between the two ends. The CDR3 loop spans 12 amino acids.

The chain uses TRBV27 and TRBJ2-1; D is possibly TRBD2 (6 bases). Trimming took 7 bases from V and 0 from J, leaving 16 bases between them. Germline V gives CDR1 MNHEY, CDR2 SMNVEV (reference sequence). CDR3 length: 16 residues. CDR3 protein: CASNTRRALSYNEQFF. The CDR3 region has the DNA TGTGCCAGCAACACGAGGAGGGCCCTCTCCTACAATGAGCAGTTCTTC.

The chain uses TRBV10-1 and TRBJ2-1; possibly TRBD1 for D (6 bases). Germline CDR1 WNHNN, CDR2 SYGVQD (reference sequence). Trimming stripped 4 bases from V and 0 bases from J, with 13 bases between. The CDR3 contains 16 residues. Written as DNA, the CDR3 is TGCGCCAGCAGTGCCTACCAGGGGATCTCCTACAATGAGCAGTTCTTC. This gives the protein CASSAYQGISYNEQFF.

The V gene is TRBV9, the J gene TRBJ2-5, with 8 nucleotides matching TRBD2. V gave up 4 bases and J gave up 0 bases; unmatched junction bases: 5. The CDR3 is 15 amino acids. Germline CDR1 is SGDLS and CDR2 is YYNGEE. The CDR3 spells CASSRLALNQETQYF. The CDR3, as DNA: TGTGCCAGCAGCCGACTAGCGTTAAACCAAGAGACCCAGTACTTC.

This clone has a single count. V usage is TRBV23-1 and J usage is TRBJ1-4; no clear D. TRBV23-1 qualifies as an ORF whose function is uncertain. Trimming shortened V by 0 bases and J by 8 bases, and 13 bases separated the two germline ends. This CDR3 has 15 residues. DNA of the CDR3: TGCGCCAGCAGTCAATCAAGGAAGGATGGCGAAAAACTGTTTTTT. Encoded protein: CASSQSRKDGEKLFF.